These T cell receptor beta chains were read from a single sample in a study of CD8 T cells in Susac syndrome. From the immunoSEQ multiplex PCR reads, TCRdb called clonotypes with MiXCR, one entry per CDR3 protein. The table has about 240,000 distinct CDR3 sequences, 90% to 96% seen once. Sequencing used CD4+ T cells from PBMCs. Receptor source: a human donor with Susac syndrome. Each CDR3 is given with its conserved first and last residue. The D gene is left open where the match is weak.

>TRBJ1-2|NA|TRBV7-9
CASSEKIDYGYTF
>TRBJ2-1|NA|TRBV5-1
CASSVAASGNEQFF
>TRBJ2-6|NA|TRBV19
CASSTESVGANVLTF
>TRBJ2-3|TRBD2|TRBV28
CASSSAGGGRGTQYF
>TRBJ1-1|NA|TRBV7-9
CASSPRHFQTTEAFF
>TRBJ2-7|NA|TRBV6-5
CAASRPGLPYEQYF
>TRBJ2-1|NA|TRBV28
CASSPVNLDEQFF
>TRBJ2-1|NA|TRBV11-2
CASSLEDRYNEQFF
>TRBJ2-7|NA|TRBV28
CASSLLSGEQYF
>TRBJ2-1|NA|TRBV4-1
CASSLAGQSYNEQFF
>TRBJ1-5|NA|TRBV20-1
CSASGTLDQPQHF
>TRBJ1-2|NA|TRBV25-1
CASSESGSPYGYTF
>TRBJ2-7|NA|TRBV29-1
CSVGGQVGRSYEQYF
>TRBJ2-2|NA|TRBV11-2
CASSLDLGRHTGELFF
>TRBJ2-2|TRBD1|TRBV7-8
CASSPKTGWTGELFF
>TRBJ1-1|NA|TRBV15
CATSRPKGLNTEAFF
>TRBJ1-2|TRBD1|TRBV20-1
CSAQTGTGRINGYTF
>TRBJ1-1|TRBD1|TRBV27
CASSRQGRSTEAFF
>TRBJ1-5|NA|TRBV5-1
CASSYGTGNQPQHF
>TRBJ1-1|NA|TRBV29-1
CSVVRDPNTEAFF
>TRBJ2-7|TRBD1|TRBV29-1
CSVSMKQGGYEQYF
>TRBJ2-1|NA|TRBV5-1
CASSAAGGGSYNEQFF
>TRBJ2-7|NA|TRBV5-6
CASSLASTEQYF
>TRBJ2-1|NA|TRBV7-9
CASSYGTGNEQFF
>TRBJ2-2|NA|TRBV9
CASSAGSRGGELFF
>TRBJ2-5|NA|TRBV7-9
CASSLEGRETQYF
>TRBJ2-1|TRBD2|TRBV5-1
CASSLELVGGDEQFF
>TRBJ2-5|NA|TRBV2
CASSEDRVKTQYF
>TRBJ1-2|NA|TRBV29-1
CSVWDGNYGYTF
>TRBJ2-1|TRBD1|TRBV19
CASGTQGTYNEQFF
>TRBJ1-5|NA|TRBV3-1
CASSRGRGYNQPQHF
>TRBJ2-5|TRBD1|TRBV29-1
CSVWTGTGGARSYF
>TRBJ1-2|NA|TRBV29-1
CSVVSIRDLNGYTF
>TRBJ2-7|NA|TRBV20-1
CSASLDQNTYEQYF
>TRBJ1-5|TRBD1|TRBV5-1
CASRPDRGSQPQHF
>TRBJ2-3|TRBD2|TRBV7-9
CASSLGVAGGSDTQYF
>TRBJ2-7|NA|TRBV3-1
CASSQPAARQQYF
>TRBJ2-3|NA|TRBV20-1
CSALRDRSTDTQYF
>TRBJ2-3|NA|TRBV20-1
CSARDPRSRADTQYF
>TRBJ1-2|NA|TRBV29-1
CSVEVRFTNYGYTF
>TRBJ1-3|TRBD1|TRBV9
CASSGYRGLPGNTIYF
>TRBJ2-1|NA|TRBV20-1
CSASTEREQFF
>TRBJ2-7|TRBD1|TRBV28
CASRRRDSRYEQYF
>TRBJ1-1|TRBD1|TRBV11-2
CASSKYGQGNTEAFF
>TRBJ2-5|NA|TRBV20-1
CSATPGGQETQYF